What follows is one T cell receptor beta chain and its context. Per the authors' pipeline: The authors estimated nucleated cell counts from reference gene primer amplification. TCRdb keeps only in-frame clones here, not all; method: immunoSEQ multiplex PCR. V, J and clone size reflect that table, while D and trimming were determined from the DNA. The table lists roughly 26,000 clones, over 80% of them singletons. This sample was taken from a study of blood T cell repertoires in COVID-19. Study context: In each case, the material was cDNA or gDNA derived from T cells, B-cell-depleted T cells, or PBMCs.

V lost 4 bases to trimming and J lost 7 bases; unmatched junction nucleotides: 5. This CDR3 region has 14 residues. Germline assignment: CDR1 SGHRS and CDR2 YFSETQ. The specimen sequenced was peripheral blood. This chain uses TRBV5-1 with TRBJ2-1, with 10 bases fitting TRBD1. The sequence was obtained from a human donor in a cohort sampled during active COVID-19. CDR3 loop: CASSTRTGGNEQFF. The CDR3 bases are TGCGCCAGCAGCACACGGACAGGGGGGAATGAGCAGTTCTTC.